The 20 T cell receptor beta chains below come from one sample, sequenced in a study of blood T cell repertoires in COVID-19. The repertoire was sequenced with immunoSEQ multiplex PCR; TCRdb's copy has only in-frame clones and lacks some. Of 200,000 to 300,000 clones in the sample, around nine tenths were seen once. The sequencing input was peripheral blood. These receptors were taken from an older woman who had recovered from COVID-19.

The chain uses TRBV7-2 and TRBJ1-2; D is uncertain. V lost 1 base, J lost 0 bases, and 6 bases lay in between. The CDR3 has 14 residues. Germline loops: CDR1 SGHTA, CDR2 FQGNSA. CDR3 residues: CASSLGRANYGYTF. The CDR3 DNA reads TGTGCCAGCAGCTTAGGACGGGCTAACTATGGCTACACCTTC.

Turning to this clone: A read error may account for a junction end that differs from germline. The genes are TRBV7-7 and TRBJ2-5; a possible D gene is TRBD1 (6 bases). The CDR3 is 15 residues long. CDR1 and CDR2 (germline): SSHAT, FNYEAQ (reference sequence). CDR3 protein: CASSLARTDQETQYF. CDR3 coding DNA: TGTGCTAGCAGCTTAGCACGGACAGACCAAGAGACCCAGTACTTC.

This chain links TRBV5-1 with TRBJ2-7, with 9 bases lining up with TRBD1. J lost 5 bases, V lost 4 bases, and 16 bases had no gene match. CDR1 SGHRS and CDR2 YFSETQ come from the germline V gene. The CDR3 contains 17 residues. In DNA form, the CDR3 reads TGCGCCAGCAGCCCGAACCGGGACAGGGTAGGAATTGACGAGCAGTACTTC. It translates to CASSPNRDRVGIDEQYF.

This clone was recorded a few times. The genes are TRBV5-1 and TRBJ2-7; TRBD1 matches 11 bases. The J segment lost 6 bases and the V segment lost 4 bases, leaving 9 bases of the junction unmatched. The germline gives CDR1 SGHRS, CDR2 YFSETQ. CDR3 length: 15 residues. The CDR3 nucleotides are TGCGCCAGCAGCGAGGGACAGGGGGTCGGACGCGAGCAGTACTTC. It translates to CASSEGQGVGREQYF.

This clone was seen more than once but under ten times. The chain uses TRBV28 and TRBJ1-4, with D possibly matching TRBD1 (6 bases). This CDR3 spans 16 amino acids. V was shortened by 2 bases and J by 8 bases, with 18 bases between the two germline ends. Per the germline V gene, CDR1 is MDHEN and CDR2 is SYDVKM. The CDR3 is CASSLGGTQGREKLFF. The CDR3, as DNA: TGTGCCAGCAGTTTAGGTGGGACCCAGGGGCGAGAAAAACTGTTTTTT.

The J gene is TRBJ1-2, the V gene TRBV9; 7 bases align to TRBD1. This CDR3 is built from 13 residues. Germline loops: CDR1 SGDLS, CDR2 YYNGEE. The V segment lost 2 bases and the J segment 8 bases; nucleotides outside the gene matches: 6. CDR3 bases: TGTGCCAGCAGCGTCGAGGACAGGTACGGCTACACCTTC. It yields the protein CASSVEDRYGYTF. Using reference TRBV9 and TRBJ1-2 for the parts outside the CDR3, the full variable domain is DSGVTQTPKHLITATGQRVTLRCSPRSGDLSVYWYQQSLDQGLQFLIQYYNGEERAKGNILERFSAQQFPDLHSELNLSSLELGDSALYFCASSVEDRYGYTFGSGTRLTVV.

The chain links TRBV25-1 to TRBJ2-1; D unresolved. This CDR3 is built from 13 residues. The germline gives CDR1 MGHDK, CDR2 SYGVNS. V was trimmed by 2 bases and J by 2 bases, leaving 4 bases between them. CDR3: CASSEDTYNEQFF. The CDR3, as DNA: TGTGCCAGCAGTGAAGACACCTACAATGAGCAGTTCTTC.

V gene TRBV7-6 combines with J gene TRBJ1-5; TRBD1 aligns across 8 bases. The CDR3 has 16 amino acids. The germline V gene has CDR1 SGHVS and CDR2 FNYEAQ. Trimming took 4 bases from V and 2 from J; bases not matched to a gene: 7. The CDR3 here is CASSSEATGGNQPQHF. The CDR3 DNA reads TGTGCCAGCAGCTCAGAAGCGACAGGGGGCAATCAGCCCCAGCATTTT.

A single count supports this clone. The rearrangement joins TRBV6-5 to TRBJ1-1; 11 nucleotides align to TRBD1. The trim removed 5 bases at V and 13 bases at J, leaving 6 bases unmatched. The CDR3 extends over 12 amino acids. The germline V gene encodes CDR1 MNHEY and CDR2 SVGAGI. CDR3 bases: TGTGCCAGCAGTCGGACAGGGGGCTCTGTTTTCTTT. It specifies CASSRTGGSVFF.

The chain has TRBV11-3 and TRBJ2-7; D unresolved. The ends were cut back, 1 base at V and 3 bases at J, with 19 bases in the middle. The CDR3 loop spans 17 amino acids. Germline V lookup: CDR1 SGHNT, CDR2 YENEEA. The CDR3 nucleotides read TGTGCCAGCAGCTTAGCGCCCCATTTGTACCCCAGCTACGAGCAGTACTTC. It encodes CASSLAPHLYPSYEQYF. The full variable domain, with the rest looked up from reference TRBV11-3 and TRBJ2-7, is EAGVVQSPRYKIIEKKQPVAFWCNPISGHNTLYWYLQNLGQGPELLIRYENEEAVDDSQLPKDRFSAERLKGVDSTLKIQPAELGDSAVYLCASSLAPHLYPSYEQYFGPGTRLTVT.

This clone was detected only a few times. For the CDR3, the DNA is TGCGCCAGCAGCTTGGCTCAGGGCATCGAGCAGTACTTC. The encoded protein is CASSLAQGIEQYF. V usage is TRBV5-1 and J usage is TRBJ2-7; perhaps TRBD1 as D (5 bases). The germline gives CDR1 SGHRS, CDR2 YFSETQ. The ends were cut back, 0 bases at V and 6 bases at J, with 10 bases in the middle. This CDR3 is built from 13 residues. Full variable domain (rest looked up from reference TRBV5-1 and TRBJ2-7): KAGVTQTPRYLIKTRGQQVTLSCSPISGHRSVSWYQQTPGQGLQFLFEYFSETQRNKGNFPGRFSGRQFSNSRSEMNVSTLELGDSALYLCASSLAQGIEQYFGPGTRLTVT.

CDR3 sequence reads: CASSMQGRGWETQYF. CDR3 nucleotides: TGTGCCAGTAGTATGCAGGGGAGGGGATGGGAGACCCAGTACTTC. This chain links TRBV19 with TRBJ2-5; TRBD2 might be the D (7 bases). The V gene lost 3 bases and the J gene lost 5 bases, with 16 bases spanning the gap. In germline, CDR1 is LNHDA, CDR2 SQIVND (reference sequence). The CDR3 has 15 residues. The full variable domain, completed using reference TRBV19 and TRBJ2-5, is DGGITQSPKYLFRKEGQNVTLSCEQNLNHDAMYWYRQDPGQGLRLIYYSQIVNDFQKGDIAEGYSVSREKKESFPLTVTSAQKNPTAFYLCASSMQGRGWETQYFGPGTRLLVL.

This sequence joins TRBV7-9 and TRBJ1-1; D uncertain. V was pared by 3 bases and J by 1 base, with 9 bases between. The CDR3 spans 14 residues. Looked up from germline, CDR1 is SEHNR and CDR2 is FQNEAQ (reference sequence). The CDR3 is CASSLVLANTEAFF. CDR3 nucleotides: TGTGCCAGCAGCTTGGTGCTAGCGAACACTGAAGCTTTCTTT. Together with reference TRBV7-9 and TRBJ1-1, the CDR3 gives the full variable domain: DTGVSQNPRHKITKRGQNVTFRCDPISEHNRLYWYRQTLGQGPEFLTYFQNEAQLEKSRLLSDRFSAERPKGSFSTLEIQRTEQGDSAMYLCASSLVLANTEAFFGQGTRLTVV.

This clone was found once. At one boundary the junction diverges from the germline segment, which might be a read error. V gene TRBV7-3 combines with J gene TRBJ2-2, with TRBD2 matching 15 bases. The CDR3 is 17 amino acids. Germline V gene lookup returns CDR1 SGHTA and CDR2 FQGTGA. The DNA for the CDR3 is TGCGCCAGCAGCCCTCGGACTAGCGGGGGGGTCACCGGGGAGCTGTTTTTT. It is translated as CASSPRTSGGVTGELFF. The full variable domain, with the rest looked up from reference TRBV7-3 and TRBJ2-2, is GAGVSQTPSNKVTEKGKYVELRCDPISGHTALYWYRQSLGQGPEFLIYFQGTGAADDSGLPNDRFFAVRPEGSVSTLKIQRTERGDSAVYLCASSPRTSGGVTGELFFGEGSRLTVL.

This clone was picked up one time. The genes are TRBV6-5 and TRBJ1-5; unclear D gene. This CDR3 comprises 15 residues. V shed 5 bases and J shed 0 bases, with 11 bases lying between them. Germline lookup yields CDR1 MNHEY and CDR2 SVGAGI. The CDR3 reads CASSQPLYSNQPQHF. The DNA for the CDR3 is TGTGCCAGCAGTCAACCTCTATATAGCAATCAGCCCCAGCATTTT.

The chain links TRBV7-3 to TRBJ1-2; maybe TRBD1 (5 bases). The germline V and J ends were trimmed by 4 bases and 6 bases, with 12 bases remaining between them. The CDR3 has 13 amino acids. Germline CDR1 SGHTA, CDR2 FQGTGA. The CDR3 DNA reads TGTGCCAGCAGCTCCTTCGGGGGGAATGGCTACACCTTC. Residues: CASSSFGGNGYTF.

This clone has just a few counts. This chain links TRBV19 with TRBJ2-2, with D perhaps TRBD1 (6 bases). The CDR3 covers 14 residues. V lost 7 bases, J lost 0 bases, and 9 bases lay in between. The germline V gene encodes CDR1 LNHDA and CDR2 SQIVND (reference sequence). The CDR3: CASKTGTNTGELFF. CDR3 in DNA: TGTGCCAGTAAGACAGGAACGAACACCGGGGAGCTGTTTTTT.

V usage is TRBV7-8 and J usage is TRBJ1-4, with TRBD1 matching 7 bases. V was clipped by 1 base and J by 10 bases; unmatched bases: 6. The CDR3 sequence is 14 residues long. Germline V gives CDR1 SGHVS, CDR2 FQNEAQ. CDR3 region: CASSLGTGQLKLFF. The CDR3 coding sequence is TGTGCCAGCAGCTTAGGGACGGGACAGCTAAAACTGTTTTTT.

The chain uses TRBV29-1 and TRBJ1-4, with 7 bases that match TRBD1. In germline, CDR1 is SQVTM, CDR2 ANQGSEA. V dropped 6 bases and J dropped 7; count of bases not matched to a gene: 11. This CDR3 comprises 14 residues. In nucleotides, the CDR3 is TGCAGCGTCGGTAGGACAGGCACAAGTGAAAAACTGTTTTTT. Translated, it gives CSVGRTGTSEKLFF. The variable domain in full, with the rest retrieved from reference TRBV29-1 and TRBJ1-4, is SAVISQKPSRDICQRGTSLTIQCQVDSQVTMMFWYRQQPGQSLTLIATANQGSEATYESGFVIDKFPISRPNLTFSTLTVSNMSPEDSSIYLCSVGRTGTSEKLFFGSGTQLSVL.

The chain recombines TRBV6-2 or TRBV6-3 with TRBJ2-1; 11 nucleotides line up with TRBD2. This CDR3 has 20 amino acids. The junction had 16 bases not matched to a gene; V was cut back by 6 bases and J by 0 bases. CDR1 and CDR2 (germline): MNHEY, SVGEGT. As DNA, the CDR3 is TGTGCCAGCAGGCCTTCCATAGCGGGGGGGACGGAGAGCTCCTACAATGAGCAGTTCTTC. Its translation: CASRPSIAGGTESSYNEQFF.